The 25 T cell receptor beta chains below were found in one sample sequenced in a study of blood T cell repertoires in COVID-19. TCRdb's table, derived via immunoSEQ multiplex PCR, lists solely in-frame clones and lacks some. The repertoire holds approximately 180,000 clones, with more than 75% as singletons. The specimen was peripheral blood. The receptors here all came from a woman aged 70-85 years with acute or convalescent COVID-19.

The V gene is TRBV6-2 or TRBV6-3, the J gene TRBJ2-1; D gene ambiguous. Trimming shortened V by 0 bases and J by 6 bases, and 21 bases separated the two germline ends. The CDR3 contains 18 residues. Germline assignment: CDR1 MNHEY and CDR2 SVGEGT. Written as DNA, the CDR3 is TGTGCCAGCAGTTACTCAACTTCGACACCGGTAAAATTCAATGAGCAGTTCTTC. Translated: CASSYSTSTPVKFNEQFF.

This clone was counted a few times. The J gene is TRBJ2-1, the V gene TRBV20-1; TRBD2 aligns across 12 bases. The V and J ends lost 6 bases and 10 bases, in that order; junction bases with no gene match: 13. Per germline, CDR1 DFQATT and CDR2 SNEGSKA (reference sequence). The CDR3 consists of 15 residues. This CDR3 reads CSASRKTSGSGEQFF. In DNA form, the CDR3 reads TGCAGTGCCAGTCGGAAGACTAGCGGGAGCGGAGAGCAGTTCTTC.

The CDR3 sequence: CASSESQGGYAFF. The DNA of the CDR3 is TGTGCCAGCAGTGAATCCCAGGGGGGATACGCTTTCTTT. This chain connects TRBV6-1 to TRBJ1-1; 7 bases are shared with TRBD1. This CDR3 comprises 13 residues. J lost 11 bases, V lost 2 bases, and 8 bases had no gene match. Germline V gene sequence: CDR1 MNHNS, CDR2 SASEGT.

This clone occurred once. The chain uses TRBV6-5 and TRBJ2-7; 8 positions match TRBD1. The CDR3 has 15 amino acids. The V segment lost 6 bases and the J segment 7 bases; nucleotides outside the gene matches: 14. Germline-derived CDR1 and CDR2 are MNHEY and SVGAGI. This CDR3 is CASRRSGGHVVEQYF. CDR3 bases: TGTGCCAGCAGACGCTCAGGGGGCCATGTGGTAGAGCAGTACTTC.

V is TRBV25-1 and J is TRBJ2-7, with D unresolved. The CDR3 is made up of 15 amino acids. Germline CDR1 and CDR2: MGHDK and SYGVNS. Trimming took off 5 bases at V and 7 bases at J, with 21 bases between the two ends. CDR3 in DNA: TGTGCCAGCAGTTCCTCTGGCGGCAGAGCTTGGGAGCAGTACTTC. It encodes CASSSSGGRAWEQYF.

The table lists this clone with a count of one. This chain links TRBV12-5 with TRBJ1-2; the match to TRBD1 covers 8 bases. J lost 10 bases, V lost 5 bases, and 6 bases had no gene match. The CDR3 spans 12 residues. The germline CDR1 and CDR2 sequences are LGHNT and FRNRAP. CDR3 residues: CASGPETGDYTF. CDR3 coding DNA: TGTGCTAGTGGTCCCGAGACAGGGGACTACACCTTC.

The chain has TRBV27 and TRBJ2-2, with D unresolved. Germline V gives CDR1 MNHEY, CDR2 SMNVEV (reference sequence). With 7 bases removed from V and 0 bases from J, the gap between germline ends came to 15 bases. The CDR3 length is 16 residues. CDR3: CASTTRHLTNTGELFF. CDR3 DNA: TGTGCCAGCACCACCAGACATCTAACGAACACCGGGGAGCTGTTTTTT.

This chain connects TRBV7-8 to TRBJ1-2; 8 bases are a match to TRBD1. The CDR3 is 12 residues long. The V segment lost 5 bases and the J segment 12 bases; nucleotides outside the gene matches: 8. The germline gives CDR1 SGHVS, CDR2 FQNEAQ. For the CDR3, the DNA is TGTGCCAGCAGCCAACCGGACAGGGTGAACACCTTC. Protein sequence: CASSQPDRVNTF.

V gene TRBV7-2 combines with J gene TRBJ1-2; D remains unclear. The V end was cut by 0 bases, the J end by 4 bases, with 9 bases between. The germline V gene has CDR1 SGHTA and CDR2 FQGNSA. This CDR3 comprises 14 residues. CDR3 in amino acids: CASSLARQPYGYTF. CDR3 nucleotide sequence: TGTGCCAGCAGCTTAGCGAGGCAGCCCTATGGCTACACCTTC.

The chain is built from TRBV6-2 or TRBV6-3 and TRBJ1-5, with D possibly matching TRBD1 (6 bases). Trimming cost V 0 bases and J 4 bases, with 16 bases left between them. This CDR3 has 17 residues. Germline lookup yields CDR1 MNHEY and CDR2 SVGEGT. CDR3: CASSYSSGGAQNQPQHF. CDR3 sequence (DNA): TGTGCCAGCAGTTACTCGAGCGGGGGGGCCCAGAATCAGCCCCAGCATTTT.

Comment on this clone: At the DNA level, this CDR3 is encoded by other sequences in the same sample as well. This chain uses TRBV18 with TRBJ1-4; a possible D gene is TRBD1 (5 bases). CDR1 is KGHSH, CDR2 LQKENI, per germline. V gave up 3 bases and J gave up 8 bases, with 10 bases separating them. This CDR3 is built from 13 residues. In DNA, the CDR3 is TGTGCCAGCTCACCCAGGGAAGGGGAAAAACTGTTTTTT. Amino acid sequence: CASSPREGEKLFF.

CDR3 sequence reads: CASSVGAGGGTDTQYF. Written as DNA, the CDR3 is TGTGCCAGCAGCGTAGGGGCCGGAGGGGGCACAGATACGCAGTATTTT. V gene TRBV9 combines with J gene TRBJ2-3; possible D gene TRBD2, 6 bases. The germline V and J ends were trimmed by 0 bases and 1 base, with 12 bases remaining between them. Germline loops: CDR1 SGDLS, CDR2 YYNGEE. This CDR3 is built from 16 residues.

This chain connects TRBV6-2 or TRBV6-3 to TRBJ1-5, with D uncertain. The CDR3 totals 15 residues. Trimming pared 3 bases from V and 0 bases from J, leaving 9 bases between. The germline V gene has CDR1 MNHEY and CDR2 SVGEGT. CDR3 DNA sequence: TGTGCCAGCAGTTATCTCGTTAGTAGCAATCAGCCCCAGCATTTT. It codes for CASSYLVSSNQPQHF.

This chain links TRBV9 with TRBJ1-2, with D possibly matching TRBD1 (6 bases). Per germline, CDR1 SGDLS and CDR2 YYNGEE. The V and J ends lost 0 bases and 5 bases respectively, with 20 bases between them. The CDR3 sequence is 17 residues long. The CDR3 reads CASSVGGTPFSIYGYTF. The CDR3 DNA is TGTGCCAGCAGCGTAGGGGGGACACCCTTTTCTATATATGGCTACACCTTC.

The gene calls are TRBV7-9 and TRBJ2-7; TRBD1 might be the D (6 bases). The CDR3 extends over 15 amino acids. The V end was cut by 1 base, the J end by 2 bases, with 12 bases between. Germline assignment: CDR1 SEHNR and CDR2 FQNEAQ (reference sequence). CDR3 in DNA: TGTGCCAGCAGCTTAGACCAGGGGACAACCTACGAGCAGTACTTC. Translation gives CASSLDQGTTYEQYF.

V and J are TRBV29-1 and TRBJ1-2, with TRBD1 matching 7 bases. The CDR3 covers 17 residues. V was pared by 5 bases and J by 2 bases, with 17 bases of the junction left unmatched. From germline, CDR1 is SQVTM and CDR2 ANQGSEA. CDR3: CSVTTKLDRDKNYGYTF. CDR3 nucleotides: TGCAGCGTTACCACCAAACTCGACAGGGATAAGAACTATGGCTACACCTTC.

V is TRBV5-1 and J is TRBJ1-6, with TRBD1 identical over 7 bases. The CDR3 is made up of 18 amino acids. CDR1 SGHRS and CDR2 YFSETQ come from the germline V gene. Trimming cost V 2 bases and J 6 bases; bases outside gene matches: 14. CDR3 loop: CASSLKSGTEYTNSPLHF. The CDR3 DNA follows: TGCGCCAGCAGCTTAAAATCCGGGACAGAGTATACTAATTCACCCCTCCACTTT.

The chain has TRBV7-2 and TRBJ2-7, with 11 bases matching TRBD2. This CDR3 contains 14 residues. Trimming took 6 bases from V and 4 from J; bases not matched to a gene: 5. The V gene's germline CDR1 is SGHTA and CDR2 FQGNSA. CDR3: CASSSGLAAYEQYF. CDR3 nucleotide sequence: TGTGCCAGCAGTTCGGGACTAGCGGCTTACGAGCAGTACTTC.

CDR3 loop: CSASYRGSGNTEAFF. The CDR3 DNA is TGCAGTGCTAGTTACAGGGGAAGCGGGAACACTGAAGCTTTCTTT. The gene calls are TRBV20-1 and TRBJ1-1; 7 nucleotides line up with TRBD1. The trim removed 3 bases at V and 1 base at J, leaving 8 bases unmatched. CDR3 size: 15 residues. Per the germline V gene, CDR1 is DFQATT and CDR2 is SNEGSKA (reference sequence).

J is TRBJ2-6 and V is TRBV5-1, with D hard to call. The germline V gene has CDR1 SGHRS and CDR2 YFSETQ. The CDR3 extends over 16 amino acids. V was shortened by 1 base and J by 0 bases, with 8 bases between the two germline ends. CDR3 DNA: TGCGCCAGCAGCTTGTATTTCTACTCTGGGGCCAACGTCCTGACTTTC. This codes for CASSLYFYSGANVLTF.

The chain carries TRBV14 and TRBJ1-1; TRBD1 might be the D (5 bases). From germline, CDR1 is SGHDN and CDR2 FVKESK. Trimming left V 3 bases short and J 1 base short, with 6 bases between. CDR3 length equals 13 residues. The CDR3: CASSQGGNTEAFF. For the CDR3, the DNA is TGTGCCAGCAGCCAGGGGGGGAACACTGAAGCTTTCTTT.

The chain is built from TRBV30 and TRBJ2-1; TRBD2 might be the D (5 bases). The germline V gene has CDR1 GTSNPN and CDR2 SVGIG (reference sequence). V gave up 3 bases and J gave up 9 bases, with 15 bases separating them. This CDR3 comprises 13 residues. The CDR3: CAWRLVPLGEQFF. The CDR3 DNA reads TGTGCCTGGAGACTAGTACCCCTTGGTGAGCAGTTCTTC.

V gene TRBV6-5 combines with J gene TRBJ1-2; no reliable D call. Trimming left V 2 bases short and J 1 base short, with 11 bases between. The CDR3 has 15 amino acids. Germline lookup yields CDR1 MNHEY and CDR2 SVGAGI. For the CDR3, the DNA is TGTGCCAGCAGTTACGGGCCACCTCTTAACTATGGCTACACCTTC. Translation: CASSYGPPLNYGYTF.

The chain carries TRBV4-1 and TRBJ2-3, with a weak D call TRBD1 (5 bases). The CDR3 has 16 residues. The germline V and J ends were trimmed by 4 bases and 2 bases, with 16 bases remaining between them. Germline assignment: CDR1 MGHRA and CDR2 YSYEKL. The CDR3 DNA reads as TGCGCCAGCAGCCTAGAACCAGACAGCCTCACAGATACGCAGTATTTT. Amino acid sequence: CASSLEPDSLTDTQYF.

J is TRBJ2-1 and V is TRBV11-2; TRBD2 agrees at 9 bases. The CDR3 length is 16 residues. The germline V gene encodes CDR1 SGHAT and CDR2 FQNNGV. The V and J ends lost 5 bases and 4 bases, in that order; junction bases with no gene match: 9. CDR3 coding DNA: TGTGCCAGCAGCGGGGCGGGAGGGCCCGAGTACAATGAGCAGTTCTTC. It translates to CASSGAGGPEYNEQFF.